This T cell receptor (beta chain) is from a study of shared clonotypes between healthy human individuals. Points on this clone: The same CDR3 can be traced to other DNA sequences in this sample.

Germline CDR1 SGDLS, CDR2 YYNGEE. There are 17 residues in the CDR3. Between the trimmed V and J ends, which lost 0 bases and 2 bases, there was a span of 17 bases. The repertoire was sequenced with immunoSEQ multiplex PCR; TCRdb's copy has only in-frame clones and lacks some. The repertoire holds more than 1 million clones, with about 84% as singletons. The chain joins TRBV9 to TRBJ1-1, with D perhaps TRBD1 (6 bases). The specimen sequenced was memory CD4+ T cells from PBMCs. Subset specified: CD45RA-negative fraction. This sequence was found in a man younger than 35 in good health. Some clones in this sample may be carry-over from other donors' samples. CDR3 DNA: TGTGCCAGCAGCGTAGAAGGGGGTAGAGGGTTAAACACTGAAGCTTTCTTT. It is translated as CASSVEGGRGLNTEAFF.